The sample holds many counts of the clone carrying this T cell receptor beta chain. What it binds is unknown. TCRdb re-called the 5' RACE reads with MiXCR, one entry per CDR3 protein. Of around 200,000 distinct CDR3 sequences in the sample, around 27% are singletons; the top ten hold approximately 10%. The sample belongs to a study of T-cell memory formation after mild COVID-19. The wider study: TCR clusters were mostly donor specific. Study-level points and caveats: CD4+ bias marked clones expanding day 15 to 37, unlike balanced contracting clones.

This CDR3 spans 15 amino acids. Trimming took off 7 bases at V and 0 bases at J, with 10 bases between the two ends. The rearrangement uses TRBV12-3 or TRBV12-4 and TRBJ1-6; D is undetermined. This receptor was identified in an adult woman who had mild COVID-19 (a few samples of this study predate the infection). Cell type and time point are not known. The material sequenced was PBMCs or a T cell subset sorted from them (not recorded which). The DNA for the CDR3 is TGTGCCAGCATGAAGCAGAGCTCCTATAATTCACCCCTCCACTTT. Translation gives CASMKQSSYNSPLHF.